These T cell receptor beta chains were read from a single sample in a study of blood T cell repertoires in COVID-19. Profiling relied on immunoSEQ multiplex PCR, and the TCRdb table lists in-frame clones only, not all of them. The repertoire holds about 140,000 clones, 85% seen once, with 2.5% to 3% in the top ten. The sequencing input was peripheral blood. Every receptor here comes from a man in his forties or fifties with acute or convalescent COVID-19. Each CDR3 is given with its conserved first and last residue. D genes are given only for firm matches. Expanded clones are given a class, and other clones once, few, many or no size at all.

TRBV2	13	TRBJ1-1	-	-	CASSQDRNTEAFF	TGTGCCAGCAGTCAGGACAGGAACACTGAAGCTTTCTTT
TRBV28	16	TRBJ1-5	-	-	CASSRDTGLGDQPQHF	TGTGCCAGCAGCCGGGACACAGGTTTAGGGGATCAGCCCCAGCATTTT
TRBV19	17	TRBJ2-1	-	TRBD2	CASSMGPGLAGVNEQFF	TGTGCCAGTAGTATGGGGCCGGGACTAGCGGGAGTCAATGAGCAGTTCTTC
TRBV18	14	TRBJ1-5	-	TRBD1	CASSPGTGNQPQHF	TGTGCCAGCTCACCTGGGACAGGCAATCAGCCCCAGCATTTT
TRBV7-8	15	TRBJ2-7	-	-	CASSSPRFGRYEQYF	TGTGCCAGCAGCTCGCCTCGTTTTGGTCGGTACGAGCAGTACTTC
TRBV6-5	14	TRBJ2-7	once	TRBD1	CASSRTGSSYEQYF	TGTGCCAGCAGCAGGACAGGGAGCTCCTACGAGCAGTACTTC
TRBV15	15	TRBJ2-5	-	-	CATSRPQTAGETQYF	TGTGCCACCAGCAGACCACAGACAGCAGGAGAGACCCAGTACTTC
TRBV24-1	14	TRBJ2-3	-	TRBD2	CATSGTSGRDTQYF	TGTGCCACCAGTGGGACTAGCGGGAGAGATACGCAGTATTTT
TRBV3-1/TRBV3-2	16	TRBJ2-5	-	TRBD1	CASSRLGTGNEETQYF	TGTGCCAGCAGTCGACTCGGGACAGGGAATGAAGAGACCCAGTACTTC
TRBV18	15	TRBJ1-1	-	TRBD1	CASSPLGQVNTEAFF	TGTGCCAGCTCACCCCTAGGACAGGTGAACACTGAAGCTTTCTTT
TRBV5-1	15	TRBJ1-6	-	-	CASSWVAVGGSPLHF	TGCGCCAGCAGCTGGGTCGCAGTCGGGGGTTCACCCCTCCACTTT
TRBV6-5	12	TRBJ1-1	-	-	CASSRVGTEAFF	TGTGCCAGCTCCAGGGTTGGCACTGAAGCTTTCTTT
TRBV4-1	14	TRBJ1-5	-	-	CASSQDLWGQPQHF	TGCGCCAGCAGCCAAGATTTGTGGGGCCAGCCCCAGCATTTT
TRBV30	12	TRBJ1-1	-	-	CAWTLQGPEAFF	TGTGCCTGGACCCTACAGGGCCCTGAAGCTTTCTTT
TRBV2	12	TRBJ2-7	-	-	CASSDRAYEQYF	TGTGCCAGCAGTGACCGGGCCTACGAGCAGTACTTC
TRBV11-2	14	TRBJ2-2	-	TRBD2	CASSLRRGDGELFF	TGTGCCAGCAGCCTCCGTCGGGGGGACGGGGAGCTGTTTTTT